The 20 T cell receptor beta chains below come from one sample, sequenced in a study of T-cell reconstitution after alpha-beta-depleted transplantation in children. Unique molecular identifiers were incorporated into the prepared TCRbeta library. TCRdb reprocessed the PCR reads with MiXCR, giving one entry per CDR3 protein. The sample records about 980,000 distinct CDR3 sequences, less than 30% being singletons. The source material was PBMCs, mostly from graft donor cells, sampled 360 days after TCRalphabeta/CD19-depleted stem cell transplant. These receptors came from a boy less than two years old who had a stem cell transplant for SCID, so the T cells may come from the graft donor.

This clonotype has a handful of counts. This chain uses TRBV20-1 with TRBJ2-5, with TRBD2 matching over 7 bases. J lost 5 bases, V lost 2 bases, and 5 bases had no gene match. The CDR3 has 13 amino acids. The germline CDR1 and CDR2 sequences are DFQATT and SNEGSKA (reference sequence). For the CDR3, the DNA is TGCAGTGCTAGATATCGGGGAGGGGAGACCCAGTACTTC. Its translation: CSARYRGGETQYF.

At least ten counts were recorded for this clonotype. This chain links TRBV7-9 with TRBJ2-5; TRBD2 might be the D (6 bases). Germline values: CDR1 SEHNR, CDR2 FQNEAQ (reference sequence). Trimming removed 7 bases from V and 1 base from J, with 13 bases in between. This CDR3 spans 14 amino acids. This chain's CDR3 is CASTLGGAQETQYF. The CDR3 DNA sequence: TGTGCCAGCACCCTTGGAGGGGCCCAAGAGACCCAGTACTTC.

The chain has TRBV9 and TRBJ1-2, with D perhaps TRBD1 (5 bases). The germline V gene encodes CDR1 SGDLS and CDR2 YYNGEE. The CDR3 length is 13 residues. V lost 0 bases to trimming and J lost 8 bases, with 11 bases between them. CDR3 bases: TGTGCCAGCAGCGTAGCTGGGTCAGGGGGCTACACCTTC. This sequence encodes CASSVAGSGGYTF. The variable domain in full, completed from reference TRBV9 and TRBJ1-2, reads DSGVTQTPKHLITATGQRVTLRCSPRSGDLSVYWYQQSLDQGLQFLIQYYNGEERAKGNILERFSAQQFPDLHSELNLSSLELGDSALYFCASSVAGSGGYTFGSGTRLTVV.

This clonotype has just a few counts. The chain joins TRBV3-1 to TRBJ2-7; 8 nucleotides match TRBD2. Germline assignment: CDR1 LGHDT and CDR2 YNNKEL (reference sequence). This CDR3 is 16 amino acids long. V was pared by 0 bases and J by 0 bases, with 4 bases of the junction left unmatched. CDR3 protein: CASSQDPAGVSYEQYF. Written as DNA, the CDR3 is TGTGCCAGCAGCCAAGATCCAGCGGGGGTCTCCTACGAGCAGTACTTC.

This clonotype was observed a few times. The chain has TRBV24-1 and TRBJ2-1; no reliable D call. Germline lookup yields CDR1 KGHDR and CDR2 SFDVKD. The V and J ends lost 5 bases and 6 bases respectively, with 10 bases between them. The CDR3 has 13 amino acids. The CDR3 is CATSAQVTNEQFF. The CDR3 nucleotides are TGTGCCACCAGTGCTCAGGTTACCAATGAGCAGTTCTTC.

This clonotype occurred a few times. This chain uses TRBV3-1 with TRBJ1-5, with TRBD1 identical over 7 bases. V dropped 2 bases and J dropped 1; count of bases not matched to a gene: 5. The CDR3 is 16 amino acids. Germline CDR1 is LGHDT and CDR2 is YNNKEL (reference sequence). Here the CDR3 DNA reads TGTGCCAGCAGCCAAACAGGGGAGAGGAGCAATCAGCCCCAGCATTTT. Translating it yields CASSQTGERSNQPQHF.

The table lists this clonotype with a few counts. The chain combines TRBV24-1 with TRBJ2-3; 11 nucleotides match TRBD2. V gave up 6 bases and J gave up 3 bases; unmatched junction bases: 10. The germline CDR1 and CDR2 sequences are KGHDR and SFDVKD. The CDR3 sequence is 17 residues long. CDR3 protein: CATSRPPLAGGTDTQYF. CDR3 in DNA: TGTGCCACCAGTAGGCCGCCCTTAGCGGGGGGGACAGATACGCAGTATTTT.

V gene TRBV2 combines with J gene TRBJ2-5; 8 nucleotides match TRBD1. Trimming at V came to 6 bases and at J to 5 bases, leaving 8 bases not matched to a gene. The CDR3 sequence is 14 residues long. The germline V gene encodes CDR1 SNHLY and CDR2 FYNNEI. Here the CDR3 DNA reads TGTGCCAGCAGGGGCAGGGGGCGCGTTGAGACCCAGTACTTC. Translating it yields CASRGRGRVETQYF.

In this sample, this clonotype turned up a few times. For the CDR3, the DNA is TGCAGTGCTACGGGGGGGACCGCCTACGAGCAGTACTTC. Protein: CSATGGTAYEQYF. The V and J genes are TRBV20-1 and TRBJ2-7, with 8 bases matching TRBD2. Germline CDR1 reads DFQATT; CDR2 reads SNEGSKA (reference sequence). V lost 4 bases, J lost 2 bases, and 4 bases stayed unmatched. CDR3 length equals 13 residues.

This chain links TRBV18 with TRBJ1-2, with 7 bases that match TRBD1. Germline lookup yields CDR1 KGHSH and CDR2 LQKENI. The CDR3 length is 14 residues. With 3 bases clipped from V and 5 bases from J, the junction kept 6 bases outside the gene matches. The CDR3 nucleotides read TGTGCCAGCTCACCGGATGCAGGGGGGTATGGCTACACCTTC. Translating gives CASSPDAGGYGYTF.

The chain links TRBV15 to TRBJ1-1, with 7 bases identical to TRBD1. CDR1 is LNHNV and CDR2 is YYDKDF in the germline V gene (reference sequence). The junction had 10 bases not matched to a gene; V was cut back by 7 bases and J by 2 bases. CDR3 length: 15 residues. The DNA of the CDR3 is TGTGCCACCACCACAGGGGATGTTATAAACACTGAAGCTTTCTTT. It translates to CATTTGDVINTEAFF.

The chain couples TRBV5-4 to TRBJ2-3, with 10 bases matching TRBD2. The CDR3 loop spans 16 amino acids. V lost 4 bases, J lost 0 bases, and 5 bases stayed unmatched. Germline V gene data show CDR1 as SGHNT and CDR2 as YYREEE (reference sequence). The DNA for the CDR3 is TGTGCCAGCAGCCTGGGACTAGCGATGAGCACAGATACGCAGTATTTT. It is translated as CASSLGLAMSTDTQYF.

V gene TRBV5-1 combines with J gene TRBJ2-5, with D unclear. CDR3 size: 16 residues. Trimming pared 4 bases from V and 2 bases from J, leaving 18 bases between. In germline, CDR1 is SGHRS, CDR2 YFSETQ. The DNA of the CDR3 is TGCGCCAGCAGCCCCATGATAGGGCGCCTTCAAGAGACCCAGTACTTC. Translated, it gives CASSPMIGRLQETQYF.

V and J are TRBV11-1 and TRBJ1-1; D not resolved. The germline V gene has CDR1 SGHAT and CDR2 FQDESV (reference sequence). CDR3 length: 12 amino acids. V was trimmed by 3 bases and J by 3 bases, leaving 5 bases between them. The CDR3 sequence: CASSFSDTEAFF. DNA for the CDR3: TGTGCCAGCAGCTTCTCAGACACTGAAGCTTTCTTT.

This clonotype has only a few counts. The chain carries TRBV7-8 and TRBJ2-3, with D perhaps TRBD1 (6 bases). This CDR3 comprises 16 residues. Germline V CDR1 and CDR2: SGHVS, FQNEAQ. Between the trimmed V and J ends, which lost 5 bases and 5 bases, there was a span of 20 bases. The CDR3 loop is CASSPRPQGLEDTQYF. The CDR3 DNA reads TGTGCCAGCAGCCCCCGACCACAGGGTTTGGAAGATACGCAGTATTTT.

This clonotype was found many times. The genes are TRBV4-3 and TRBJ2-2; weak D call: TRBD1 (6 bases). The germline V and J ends were trimmed by 5 bases and 6 bases, with 25 bases remaining between them. The CDR3 is 18 residues long. Germline CDR1 reads LGHNA; CDR2 reads YSLEER. The CDR3, as DNA: TGCGCCAGCAGCTCCAGAGGGGCCAGGGGTCATTCTCCCGGGGAGCTGTTTTTT. Encoded protein: CASSSRGARGHSPGELFF.

This chain connects TRBV20-1 to TRBJ2-3; TRBD2 aligns across 9 bases. The CDR3 extends over 14 amino acids. V dropped 7 bases and J dropped 1; count of bases not matched to a gene: 6. CDR1 and CDR2 (germline): DFQATT, SNEGSKA (reference sequence). CDR3 DNA: TGCAGTGTTCGGCGGGGGGGCCGCACAGATACGCAGTATTTT. Translated, it gives CSVRRGGRTDTQYF.

The J gene is TRBJ2-7, the V gene TRBV4-1; D possibly corresponds to TRBD1 (5 bases). The CDR3 sequence is 15 residues long. The germline CDR1 and CDR2 sequences are MGHRA and YSYEKL. V gave up 1 base and J gave up 7 bases, with 17 bases separating them. The CDR3: CASSQGGRPLNEQYF. In DNA form, the CDR3 reads TGCGCCAGCAGCCAAGGGGGCAGACCTCTCAATGAGCAGTACTTC.

This clonotype was seen a few times. CDR3: CSARGGTPPYEQYF. The DNA of the CDR3 is TGCAGTGCTAGAGGCGGGACTCCTCCCTACGAGCAGTACTTC. The chain combines TRBV20-1 with TRBJ2-7; weak D call: TRBD2 (6 bases). This CDR3 comprises 14 residues. Trimming removed 1 base from V and 2 bases from J, with 12 bases in between. Germline-derived CDR1 and CDR2 are DFQATT and SNEGSKA (reference sequence).

The count of this clonotype is one. This rearrangement joins TRBV11-2 to TRBJ2-2; D not resolved. The CDR3 has 16 residues. Germline-derived CDR1 and CDR2 are SGHAT and FQNNGV. V lost 1 base and J 4 bases, leaving 13 bases between the germline ends. The CDR3 spells CASSLGFKLTTGELFF. The CDR3 region has the DNA TGTGCCAGCAGCTTAGGATTCAAGTTAACCACCGGGGAGCTGTTTTTT.